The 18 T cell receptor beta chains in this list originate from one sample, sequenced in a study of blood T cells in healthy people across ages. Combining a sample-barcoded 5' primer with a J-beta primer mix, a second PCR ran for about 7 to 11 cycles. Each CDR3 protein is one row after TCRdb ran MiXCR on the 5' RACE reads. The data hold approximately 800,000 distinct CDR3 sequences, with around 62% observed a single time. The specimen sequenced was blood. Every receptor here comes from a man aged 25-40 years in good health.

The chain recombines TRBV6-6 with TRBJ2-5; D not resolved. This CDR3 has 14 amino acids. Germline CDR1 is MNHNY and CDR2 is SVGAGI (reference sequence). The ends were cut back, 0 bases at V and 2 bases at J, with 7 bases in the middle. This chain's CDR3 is CASSYSTEQETQYF. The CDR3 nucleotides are TGTGCCAGCAGTTACTCTACAGAGCAAGAGACCCAGTACTTC.

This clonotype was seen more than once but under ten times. This chain's CDR3 is CASSLSWGSGANVLTF. In DNA form, the CDR3 reads TGTGCCAGCAGTTTATCCTGGGGCTCTGGGGCCAACGTCCTGACTTTC. V and J are TRBV28 and TRBJ2-6, with D unclear. CDR1 is MDHEN and CDR2 is SYDVKM in the germline V gene. The CDR3 spans 16 residues. Trimming left V 1 base short and J 0 bases short, with 7 bases between.

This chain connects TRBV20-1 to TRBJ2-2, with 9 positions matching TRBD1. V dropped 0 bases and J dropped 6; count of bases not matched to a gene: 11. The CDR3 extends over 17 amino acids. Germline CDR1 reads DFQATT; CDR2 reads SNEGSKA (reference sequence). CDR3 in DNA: TGCAGTGCTAGAGATCGTGGGACAGGGTTTCTCTCCGGGGAGCTGTTTTTT. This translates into CSARDRGTGFLSGELFF.

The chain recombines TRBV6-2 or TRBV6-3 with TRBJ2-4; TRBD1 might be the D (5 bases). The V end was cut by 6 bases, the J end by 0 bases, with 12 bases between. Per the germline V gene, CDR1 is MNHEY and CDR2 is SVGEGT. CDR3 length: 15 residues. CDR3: CASRSRQIAKNIQYF. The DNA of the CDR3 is TGTGCCAGCAGATCAAGACAGATAGCCAAAAACATTCAGTACTTC.

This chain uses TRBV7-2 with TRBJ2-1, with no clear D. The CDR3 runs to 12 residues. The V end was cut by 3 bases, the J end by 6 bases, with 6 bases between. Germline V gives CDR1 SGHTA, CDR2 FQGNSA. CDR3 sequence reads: CASSFVGNEQFF. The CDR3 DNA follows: TGTGCCAGCAGCTTCGTAGGCAATGAGCAGTTCTTC.

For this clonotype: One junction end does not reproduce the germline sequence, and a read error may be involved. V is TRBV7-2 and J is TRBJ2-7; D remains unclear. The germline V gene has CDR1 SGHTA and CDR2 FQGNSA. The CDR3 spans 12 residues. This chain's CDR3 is CAGSSQSYEQYF. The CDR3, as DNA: TGTGCCGGCAGCTCCCAATCCTACGAGCAGTACTTC.

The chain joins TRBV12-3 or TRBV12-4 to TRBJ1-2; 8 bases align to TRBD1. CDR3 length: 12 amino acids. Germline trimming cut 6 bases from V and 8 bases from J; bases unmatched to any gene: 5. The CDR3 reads CASSQQGGGYTF. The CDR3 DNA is TGTGCCAGCAGCCAACAGGGGGGAGGCTACACCTTC.

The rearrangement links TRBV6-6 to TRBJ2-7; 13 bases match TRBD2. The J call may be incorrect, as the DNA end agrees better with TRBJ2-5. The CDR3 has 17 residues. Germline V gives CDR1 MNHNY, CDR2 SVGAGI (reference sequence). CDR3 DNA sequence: TGTGCCAGCAGTCTACTAGCGGGGGGGCCAGGCGCAGAGACCCAGTACTTC. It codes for CASSLLAGGPGAETQYF.

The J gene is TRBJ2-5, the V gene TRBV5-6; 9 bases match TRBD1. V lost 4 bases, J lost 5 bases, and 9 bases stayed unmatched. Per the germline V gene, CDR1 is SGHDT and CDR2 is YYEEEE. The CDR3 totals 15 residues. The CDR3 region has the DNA TGTGCCAGCAGCAAAACTACAGGGGGCCGGGAGACCCAGTACTTC. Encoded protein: CASSKTTGGRETQYF.

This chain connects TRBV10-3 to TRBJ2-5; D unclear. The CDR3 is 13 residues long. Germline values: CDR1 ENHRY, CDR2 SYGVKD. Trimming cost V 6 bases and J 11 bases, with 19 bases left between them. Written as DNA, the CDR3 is TGTGCCATCAGCCTTATACTGGACGATGAGCAGTACTTC. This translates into CAISLILDDEQYF.

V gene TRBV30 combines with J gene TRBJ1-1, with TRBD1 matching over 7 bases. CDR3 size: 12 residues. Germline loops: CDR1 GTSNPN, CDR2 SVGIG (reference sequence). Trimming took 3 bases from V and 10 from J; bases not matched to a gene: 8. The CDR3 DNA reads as TGTGCCTGGAGCGTAACAGGGGAAAGAGCTTTCTTT. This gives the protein CAWSVTGERAFF. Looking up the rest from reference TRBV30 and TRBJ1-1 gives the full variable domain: SQTIHQWPATLVQPVGSPLSLECTVEGTSNPNLYWYRQAAGRGLQLLFYSVGIGQISSEVPQNLSASRPQDRQFILSSKKLLLSDSGFYLCAWSVTGERAFFGQGTRLTVV.

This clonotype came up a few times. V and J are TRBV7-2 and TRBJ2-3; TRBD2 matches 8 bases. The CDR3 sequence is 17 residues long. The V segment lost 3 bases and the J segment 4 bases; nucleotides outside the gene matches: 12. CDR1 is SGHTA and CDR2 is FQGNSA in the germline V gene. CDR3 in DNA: TGTGCCAGCAGCTTCGGTTTACCGGGACTAGAGGCAGATACGCAGTATTTT. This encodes CASSFGLPGLEADTQYF.

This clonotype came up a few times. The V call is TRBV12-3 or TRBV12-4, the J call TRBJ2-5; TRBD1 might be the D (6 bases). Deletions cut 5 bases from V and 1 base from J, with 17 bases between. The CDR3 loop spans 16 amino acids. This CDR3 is CASSPATGLRQETQYF. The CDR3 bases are TGTGCCAGCAGTCCCGCGACAGGCTTGCGCCAAGAGACCCAGTACTTC.

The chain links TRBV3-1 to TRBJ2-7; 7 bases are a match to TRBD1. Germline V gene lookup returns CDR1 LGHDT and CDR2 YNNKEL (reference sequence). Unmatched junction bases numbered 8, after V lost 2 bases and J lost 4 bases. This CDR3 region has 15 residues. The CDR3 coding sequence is TGTGCCAGCAGCCAATTCCCCGGGACAGCTTACGAGCAGTACTTC. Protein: CASSQFPGTAYEQYF.

CDR3 nucleotide sequence: TGTGCCAGCAGCCGCGACAGGGAGAGTACAGAGACCCAGTACTTC. This translates into CASSRDRESTETQYF. V is TRBV7-2 and J is TRBJ2-5, with 7 bases fitting TRBD1. The CDR3 has 15 amino acids. Trimming cost V 5 bases and J 4 bases; bases outside gene matches: 10. Germline CDR1 and CDR2: SGHTA and FQGNSA.

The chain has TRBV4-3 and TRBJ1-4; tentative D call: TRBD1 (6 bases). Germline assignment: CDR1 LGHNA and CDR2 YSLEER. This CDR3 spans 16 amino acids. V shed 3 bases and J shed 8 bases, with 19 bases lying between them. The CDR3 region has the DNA TGCGCCAGCAGCCAGGTTCCCGGACAGAATAACGAAAAACTGTTTTTT. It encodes CASSQVPGQNNEKLFF.

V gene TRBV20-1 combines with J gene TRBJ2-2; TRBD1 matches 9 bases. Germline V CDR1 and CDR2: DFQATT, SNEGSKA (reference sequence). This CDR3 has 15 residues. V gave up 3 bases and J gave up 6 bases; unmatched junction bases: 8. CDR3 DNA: TGCAGTGCTAGGGGAGCGGACAGGGGAGCCGGGGAGCTGTTTTTT. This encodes CSARGADRGAGELFF.

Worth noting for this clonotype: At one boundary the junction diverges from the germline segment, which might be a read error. CDR3 region: CVSSVWLSYEQYF. CDR3 DNA sequence: TGTGTCAGCAGTGTATGGCTCTCCTACGAGCAGTACTTC. The rearrangement joins TRBV12-3 or TRBV12-4 to TRBJ2-7; D is unresolved. This CDR3 region has 13 residues.